One and the same sample provided the 4 T cell receptor beta chains below, sequenced in a study of blood T cell repertoires in COVID-19. The repertoire was sequenced with immunoSEQ multiplex PCR; TCRdb's copy has only in-frame clones and lacks some. Of more than 150,000 clones detected, roughly 90% appear once; the ten largest clones hold less than 25%. The sequenced material came from peripheral blood. The source is a man between 65 and 85 years old with active or convalescent COVID-19.

V and J are TRBV19 and TRBJ2-5; 9 nucleotides line up with TRBD1. V was clipped by 6 bases and J by 4 bases; unmatched bases: 9. This CDR3 comprises 15 residues. Germline lookup yields CDR1 LNHDA and CDR2 SQIVND (reference sequence). This CDR3 is CASRWRTGERETQYF. The DNA of the CDR3 is TGTGCCAGTAGGTGGAGGACAGGGGAGAGAGAGACCCAGTACTTC. Full variable domain (outside the CDR3, taken from reference TRBV19 and TRBJ2-5): DGGITQSPKYLFRKEGQNVTLSCEQNLNHDAMYWYRQDPGQGLRLIYYSQIVNDFQKGDIAEGYSVSREKKESFPLTVTSAQKNPTAFYLCASRWRTGERETQYFGPGTRLLVL.

This clone was recorded a few times. The gene calls are TRBV20-1 and TRBJ2-1, with 8 bases lining up with TRBD2. The CDR3 covers 11 residues. The germline V gene encodes CDR1 DFQATT and CDR2 SNEGSKA (reference sequence). J gave up 13 bases and V 1 base, and 3 bases lay outside the gene matches. Here the CDR3 DNA reads TGCAGTGCTAGAGGCGGGACTAGTCAGTTCTTC. This sequence encodes CSARGGTSQFF.

The chain carries TRBV28 and TRBJ1-5; D is undetermined. Trimming stripped 3 bases from V and 3 bases from J, with 9 bases between. The CDR3 has 14 amino acids. The germline CDR1 and CDR2 sequences are MDHEN and SYDVKM. CDR3 region: CASSFGGLNQPQHF. Here the CDR3 DNA reads TGTGCCAGCAGTTTCGGAGGGCTCAATCAGCCCCAGCATTTT.

V usage is TRBV27 and J usage is TRBJ1-1; TRBD1 aligns across 7 bases. V shed 5 bases, J shed 5 bases, and the junction held 8 bases outside the gene matches. The CDR3 has 14 residues. Germline CDR1 is MNHEY and CDR2 is SMNVEV (reference sequence). The DNA for the CDR3 is TGTGCCAGCAGTATCGTACAGGGGACAACTGAAGCTTTCTTT. Residues: CASSIVQGTTEAFF.